The entry that follows covers one TCR beta chain sequence. The antigen is unknown. The sample is drawn from a study of CD8 T cells in ankylosing spondylitis. The V gene's germline CDR1 is LNHDA and CDR2 SQIVND (reference sequence). The CDR3 totals 14 residues. V was cut by 7 bases and J by 7 bases, with 17 bases left in between. Study-level points and caveats: Seven or eight highly homologous variants made up a TCR beta motif, and this motif appeared characteristic of ankylosing spondylitis blood.

TCRdb re-called the 5' RACE reads through MiXCR, storing one row per CDR3 protein. The sample contains around 130,000 distinct CDR3 sequences, over 6.5% of which appear only once. The sequenced sample was blood, either unsorted or a sorted T cell fraction (not recorded which). V usage is TRBV19 and J usage is TRBJ1-5; D ambiguous. The clonotype was recovered from a male donor with ankylosing spondylitis or in good health (not recorded which). The CDR3 DNA reads as TGTGCCAGTACCAACGGCGTGTCGGGGCAGCCCCAGCATTTT. Protein product: CASTNGVSGQPQHF.